The 13 T cell receptor beta chains presented below share a single source sample, sequenced in a study of CD8+ T cells in alopecia areata. The sequencing template was cDNA reverse transcribed from extracted RNA. Assay used: immunoSEQ multiplex PCR; TCRdb lists only in-frame clones, some missing. The sample includes over 85,000 clones, about 45% of them seen just once. Source material: CD4+ T cells sorted from blood. The receptors originated from a human donor with alopecia areata.

V is TRBV29-1 and J is TRBJ1-1, with a weak D call TRBD1 (6 bases). Trimming took off 4 bases at V and 10 bases at J, with 16 bases between the two ends. The V gene's germline CDR1 is SQVTM and CDR2 ANQGSEA. This CDR3 contains 12 residues. This chain's CDR3 is CSVGVGGGRAFF. DNA for the CDR3: TGCAGCGTTGGAGTTGGAGGGGGGCGAGCTTTCTTT.

The chain carries TRBV4-1 and TRBJ1-4; no clear D gene. Looked up from germline, CDR1 is MGHRA and CDR2 is YSYEKL. This CDR3 has 19 amino acids. V was trimmed by 0 bases and J by 3 bases, leaving 20 bases between them. The CDR3 here is CASSQENFPFRESNEKLFF. DNA for the CDR3: TGCGCCAGCAGCCAAGAAAATTTCCCCTTCCGTGAGTCTAATGAAAAACTGTTTTTT.

This chain links TRBV2 with TRBJ2-7; TRBD1 matches 9 bases. Germline CDR1 and CDR2: SNHLY and FYNNEI. CDR3 size: 14 residues. The V gene end was trimmed by 5 bases and the J gene end by 3 bases; junction bases not matched to a gene: 5. In DNA form, the CDR3 reads TGTGCCAGCAGTCGTGGGACAGGGTTCTACGAGCAGTACTTC. Protein: CASSRGTGFYEQYF.

This clone was detected a few times. The chain couples TRBV2 to TRBJ1-2, with D perhaps matching TRBD1 (6 bases). The CDR3 consists of 14 residues. Germline V gives CDR1 SNHLY, CDR2 FYNNEI. V lost 2 bases and J 7 bases, leaving 14 bases between the germline ends. CDR3: CASSERRGLTGYTF. DNA of the CDR3: TGTGCCAGCAGTGAACGCAGGGGACTTACTGGCTACACCTTC.

The chain couples TRBV27 to TRBJ2-3, with D possibly matching TRBD2 (6 bases). The CDR3 runs to 16 residues. Between the trimmed V and J ends, which lost 5 bases and 1 base, there was a span of 16 bases. CDR1 and CDR2 from the germline V gene are MNHEY and SMNVEV (reference sequence). The CDR3 bases are TGTGCCAGCAGTCCCCTTGGCCCGGGAGGCACAGATACGCAGTATTTT. The encoded protein is CASSPLGPGGTDTQYF.

The rearrangement joins TRBV29-1 to TRBJ2-7; no definite D call. The CDR3 sequence is 13 residues long. Per germline, CDR1 SQVTM and CDR2 ANQGSEA. V was pared by 7 bases and J by 6 bases, with 19 bases between. CDR3 coding DNA: TGCAGCGCTAGATTGAGTCAGCGAGGCGAGCAGTACTTC. Its translation: CSARLSQRGEQYF.

The rearrangement uses TRBV7-6 and TRBJ2-1; D might be TRBD2 (6 bases). V was shortened by 0 bases and J by 5 bases, with 14 bases between the two germline ends. Germline CDR1 reads SGHVS; CDR2 reads FNYEAQ. This CDR3 has 16 amino acids. The CDR3 DNA reads TGTGCCAGCAGCTTAGCGTGGAGGGGCGCCCACAATGAGCAGTTCTTC. Translating gives CASSLAWRGAHNEQFF.

The chain uses TRBV30 and TRBJ2-7; perhaps D is TRBD1 or TRBD2 (5 bases each). CDR1 and CDR2 (germline): GTSNPN, SVGIG (reference sequence). V was pared by 0 bases and J by 6 bases, with 12 bases between. The CDR3 covers 13 residues. CDR3 DNA: TGTGCCTGGAGTGTAAACATGGGGGTCGAGCAGTACTTC. Translating gives CAWSVNMGVEQYF.

The DNA for the CDR3 is TGCAGCGTCGAACTACCATTCTCCTACAATGAGCAGTTCTTC. This translates into CSVELPFSYNEQFF. V and J are TRBV29-1 and TRBJ2-1; D gene unclear. V dropped 6 bases and J dropped 0 bases, with 12 bases sitting between them. The CDR3 runs 14 residues. Germline assignment: CDR1 SQVTM and CDR2 ANQGSEA.

This sequence joins TRBV9 and TRBJ2-2, with D tentatively TRBD1 (5 bases). V was trimmed by 3 bases and J by 3 bases, leaving 12 bases between them. CDR3 length: 15 amino acids. The germline gives CDR1 SGDLS, CDR2 YYNGEE. This CDR3 reads CASSGRAWDTGELFF. Written as DNA, the CDR3 is TGTGCCAGCAGCGGCAGGGCCTGGGACACCGGGGAGCTGTTTTTT.

This clone has just one count. This chain joins TRBV18 and TRBJ2-7; no reliable D call. CDR1 and CDR2 from the germline V gene are KGHSH and LQKENI. This CDR3 has 13 residues. Trimming pared 2 bases from V and 5 bases from J, leaving 10 bases between. The DNA for the CDR3 is TGTGCCAGCTCACCAGCAGGTCTGGACGAGCAGTACTTC. This encodes CASSPAGLDEQYF.

This chain connects TRBV29-1 to TRBJ1-2; D not resolved. The CDR3 consists of 12 residues. The ends were cut back, 3 bases at V and 4 bases at J, with 9 bases in the middle. Germline values: CDR1 SQVTM, CDR2 ANQGSEA. The CDR3 DNA is TGCAGCGTTGATGATTTTAGCTATGGCTACACCTTC. Its protein product is CSVDDFSYGYTF.

The chain is built from TRBV28 and TRBJ1-2; D call uncertain. This CDR3 is built from 11 residues. Germline V gives CDR1 MDHEN, CDR2 SYDVKM. Trimming took off 7 bases at V and 8 bases at J, with 11 bases between the two ends. In DNA form, the CDR3 reads TGTGCCAGCACGCGGGCTGGCGGCTACACCTTC. Amino acid sequence: CASTRAGGYTF.